The 11 T cell receptor beta chains below were found in one sample sequenced in a study of early T cells in non-severe SARS-CoV-2 infection (dated by TCRdb to the early 2020s). The receptor library was made with 5' RACE. Sequencing took place on a NextSeq 500. TCRdb reworked the public reads: Q25 trimming with fastp, MiXCR clone assembly, productive beta chains retained. Rows with one shared CDR3 protein collapse into an entry with the most common genes and DNA. The sample table records some 25,000 distinct CDR3 sequences; about 4% of these occur just once. The top ten hold about 9.3% of the sample. Sequenced: whole blood. The receptors derive from an adult who was a healthcare worker with PCR-confirmed SARS-CoV-2 infection or an uninfected control (not recorded which).

This clonotype was counted ten times or more. This rearrangement joins TRBV9 to TRBJ2-3; tentatively, D is TRBD1 or TRBD2 (5 bases each). There are 12 residues in the CDR3. Germline CDR1 SGDLS, CDR2 YYNGEE. V dropped 3 bases and J dropped 8 bases, with 10 bases sitting between them. The CDR3 DNA is TGTGCCAGCAGCGCTGATGGGGGTACGCAGTATTTT. It yields the protein CASSADGGTQYF.

This clonotype is medium-sized by share. This rearrangement joins TRBV28 to TRBJ2-7; D may correspond to TRBD1 or TRBD2 (6 bases each). V gave up 6 bases and J gave up 4 bases, with 16 bases separating them. Germline CDR1 MDHEN, CDR2 SYDVKM. The CDR3 is 14 residues long. In nucleotides, the CDR3 is TGTGCCAGCAGCGTGGGGGCGGCGGGGTACGAGCAGTACTTC. Protein sequence: CASSVGAAGYEQYF.

The table lists this clonotype with many counts. The rearrangement joins TRBV7-3 to TRBJ2-3; D gene unclear. CDR1 is SGHTA and CDR2 is FQGTGA in the germline V gene. The CDR3 loop spans 17 amino acids. V lost 5 bases, J lost 6 bases, and 24 bases lay in between. CDR3 protein: CASSQGMGFTQEDTQYF. The DNA of the CDR3 is TGTGCCAGCAGCCAAGGGATGGGCTTTACCCAGGAGGATACGCAGTATTTT.

This clonotype came up many times. The chain links TRBV6-2 or TRBV6-3 to TRBJ2-1, with D possibly TRBD2 on 6 matching bases. Trimming stripped 6 bases from V and 9 bases from J, with 9 bases between. Germline V gene sequence: CDR1 MNHEY, CDR2 SVGEGT. CDR3 length: 11 residues. CDR3 nucleotide sequence: TGTGCCAGCAGGTGGGGGGTTGAGCAGTTCTTC. This gives the protein CASRWGVEQFF.

In its sample, this clonotype was seen many times. J is TRBJ2-7 and V is TRBV29-1; TRBD1 matches at 11 bases. The junction had 6 bases not matched to a gene; V was cut back by 7 bases and J by 7 bases. Germline CDR1 reads SQVTM; CDR2 reads ANQGSEA. CDR3 length: 12 amino acids. CDR3 sequence: CSAGQGAGEQYF. CDR3 bases: TGCAGCGCCGGACAGGGGGCAGGGGAGCAGTACTTC.

This clonotype was seen at least ten times. The chain joins TRBV28 to TRBJ2-7, with 7 nucleotides matching TRBD1. Germline trimming cut 7 bases from V and 0 bases from J; bases unmatched to any gene: 6. There are 14 residues in the CDR3. Germline CDR1 reads MDHEN; CDR2 reads SYDVKM. CDR3 coding DNA: TGTGCCAGCACTCTAGGGGGCAGCTCCTACGAGCAGTACTTC. Protein sequence: CASTLGGSSYEQYF.

This clonotype was observed at least ten times. CDR3 sequence (DNA): TGCGCCAGCAGCCAAGGGGACAGGGGGCGGTGGACTGAAGCTTTCTTT. Its translation is CASSQGDRGRWTEAFF. The genes are TRBV4-1 and TRBJ1-1; 12 positions match TRBD1. Germline V lookup: CDR1 MGHRA, CDR2 YSYEKL. The CDR3 spans 16 residues. V shed 1 base, J shed 5 bases, and the junction held 5 bases outside the gene matches.

This clonotype showed up just a few times. The rearrangement uses TRBV7-8 and TRBJ1-5; 8 bases align to TRBD1. The CDR3 is 19 amino acids. In germline, CDR1 is SGHVS, CDR2 FQNEAQ. The V and J ends lost 2 bases and 0 bases, in that order; junction bases with no gene match: 12. CDR3 nucleotide sequence: TGTGCCAGCAGCTTACGGGTCAGGGGGCCGGAATATAGCAATCAGCCCCAGCATTTT. Translated, it gives CASSLRVRGPEYSNQPQHF.

This chain links TRBV6-1 with TRBJ1-1, with D unclear. The germline V gene has CDR1 MNHNS and CDR2 SASEGT. V lost 8 bases, J lost 12 bases, and 16 bases lay in between. The CDR3 spans 11 residues. DNA of the CDR3: TGTGCCAGCCTCATGAGCGGCGAGCCTTTCTTT. Translated: CASLMSGEPFF.

This clonotype was seen at least ten times. This sequence joins TRBV20-1 and TRBJ1-1; possible D gene TRBD1, 5 bases. Germline V gene sequence: CDR1 DFQATT, CDR2 SNEGSKA (reference sequence). Trimming left V 3 bases short and J 8 bases short, with 13 bases between. This CDR3 comprises 12 residues. The CDR3 DNA reads as TGCAGTGCTAGCCAGGGTCTCCCCGAAGCTTTCTTT. Encoded protein: CSASQGLPEAFF.

This clonotype was counted ten times or more. The chain joins TRBV11-2 to TRBJ2-1; the match to TRBD2 covers 9 bases. CDR1 is SGHAT and CDR2 is FQNNGV in the germline V gene. The CDR3 loop spans 18 amino acids. Trimming took 0 bases from V and 3 from J; bases not matched to a gene: 9. The CDR3, as DNA: TGTGCCAGCAGCTTAGATAGGACTAGCGCGCTATACTACAATGAGCAGTTCTTC. Amino acids: CASSLDRTSALYYNEQFF.